This TCR beta chain was recovered during a study of identical twins. This clonotype was seen a few times. Its antigen is not identified. MiXCR, run by TCRdb on the 5' RACE reads, gives a single entry per CDR3 protein. The sample shows some 250,000 distinct CDR3 sequences, roughly 13% of them seen only once. V was pared by 3 bases and J by 2 bases, with 6 bases of the junction left unmatched. The CDR3 contains 15 residues. Per germline, CDR1 SGDLS and CDR2 YYNGEE. Regarding the study as a whole: It was out-of-frame TCR alpha sharing in monozygotic twins that models underestimated.

The same specimen was also included in a second study, on yellow fever vaccine responses in identical twins.

The sequencing sample was made of memory (CD45RO+) T cells sorted from blood. This rearrangement joins TRBV9 to TRBJ1-1; 8 bases match TRBD1. The clonotype was recovered from a woman aged 18-29 years in good health. The CDR3 nucleotides read TGTGCCAGCAGCGCGAGACAGGGGTATAACACTGAAGCTTTCTTT. Encoded protein: CASSARQGYNTEAFF.